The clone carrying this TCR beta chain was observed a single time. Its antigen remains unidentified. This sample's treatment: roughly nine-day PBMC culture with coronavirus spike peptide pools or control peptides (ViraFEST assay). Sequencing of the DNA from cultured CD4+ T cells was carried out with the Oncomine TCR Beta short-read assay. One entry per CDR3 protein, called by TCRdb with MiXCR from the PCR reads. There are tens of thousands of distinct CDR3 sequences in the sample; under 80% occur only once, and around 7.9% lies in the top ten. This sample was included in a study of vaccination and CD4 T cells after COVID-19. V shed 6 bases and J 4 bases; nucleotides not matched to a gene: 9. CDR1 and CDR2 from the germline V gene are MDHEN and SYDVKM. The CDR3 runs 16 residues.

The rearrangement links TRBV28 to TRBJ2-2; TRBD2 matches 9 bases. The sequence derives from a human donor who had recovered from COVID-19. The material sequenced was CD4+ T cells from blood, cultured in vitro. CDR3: CASRPRLAVSTGELFF. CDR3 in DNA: TGTGCCAGCAGACCGAGACTAGCGGTCTCCACCGGGGAGCTGTTTTTT.